The rows below give T cell receptor beta chains drawn from one sample of a study of human T cells and chemical hapten exposure. TCRdb passed the RACE reads through MiXCR, listing each CDR3 protein once. The sample includes approximately 88,000 distinct CDR3 sequences, about an eighth of them seen just once. The sample consisted of whole blood, taken in connection with sensitization to the hapten diphenylcyclopropenone (DPC). These receptors were obtained from a woman aged 45-59 years with alopecia areata. Some clones in this sample may be carry-over from other donors' samples. Both conserved end residues are part of each CDR3. D genes are given only for firm matches. A row's size may be missing; if present it is once, few, many or a size class.

>NA|NA|TRBJ2-5|TRBV3-1
TGTGCCAGCAGCCAAGCGGGCAGCGAAGAGACCCAGTACTTC
CASSQAGSEETQYF
>TRBD2|many|TRBJ2-1|TRBV7-8
TGTGCCAGCAGCCCTCGGACTAGCGGGAGTCCCCATGAGCAGTTCTTC
CASSPRTSGSPHEQFF
>TRBD1|many|TRBJ1-2|TRBV3-1
TGTGCCAGCAACCGACAGGGCCTTAACTATGGCTACACCTTC
CASNRQGLNYGYTF
>TRBD1|NA|TRBJ2-7|TRBV20-1
TGTCAGGGGGCAGGCGAGTCCTACGAGCAGTACTTC
CQGAGESYEQYF
>TRBD2|few|TRBJ2-3|TRBV7-6
TGTGCCAGCAGCCCAGCCGGGACTAGCGGCACAGATACGCAGTATTTT
CASSPAGTSGTDTQYF
>NA|many|TRBJ2-7|TRBV7-9
TGTGCCAGCAGCCCCGTGGGGCCCGCTACCTACGAGCAGTACTTC
CASSPVGPATYEQYF
>NA|few|TRBJ1-4|TRBV5-1
TGCGCCAGCAGCTTGAAGGGGGGCGAAGAAAAACTGTTTTTT
CASSLKGGEEKLFF
>TRBD2|NA|TRBJ2-3|TRBV10-1
TGCGCCAGCAGTCCGACTAGCGGGACCACAGATACGCAGTATTTT
CASSPTSGTTDTQYF
>NA|few|TRBJ1-1|TRBV7-2
TGTGCCAGCAGCTTACGGGCGAACACTGAAGCTTTCTTT
CASSLRANTEAFF
>TRBD1|NA|TRBJ2-7|TRBV18
TGTGCCAGCTCACCACGGACAGGACAATCCTACGAGCAGTACTTC
CASSPRTGQSYEQYF
>NA|few|TRBJ1-4|TRBV6-4
TGTGCCAGCAGTGTTCGGCAGGGACATGAAAAACTGTTTTTT
CASSVRQGHEKLFF
>TRBD2|few|TRBJ2-1|TRBV20-1
TGCAGTGCAAGACGAGCGGGAGGCGGGAGCTCCTACAATGAGCAGTTCTTC
CSARRAGGGSSYNEQFF
>NA|few|TRBJ1-6|TRBV12-3/TRBV12-4
TGTGCCAGCGGAGACTTGCGCCGCAATTCACCCCTCCACTTT
CASGDLRRNSPLHF
>TRBD1|many|TRBJ2-1|TRBV6-1
TGTGCCAGCAGCCGGGACAGAGACAATGAGCAGTTCTTC
CASSRDRDNEQFF
>NA|NA|TRBJ1-1|TRBV28
TGTGCCAGCAGTCCGATTCGAGGGACGGCCAACACTGAAGCTTTCTTT
CASSPIRGTANTEAFF
>TRBD2|few|TRBJ2-1|TRBV15
TGTGCCACCAGCAGAGATCAAGGACTAGGATATGAGCAGTTCTTC
CATSRDQGLGYEQFF
>NA|many|TRBJ1-1|TRBV10-3
TGTGCCATCAGTGAGTCGAGGGCGGGCTGGGACACTGAAGCTTTCTTT
CAISESRAGWDTEAFF
>TRBD1|few|TRBJ2-5|TRBV19
TGTGCCAGTAGTTGGACAGGGAGCGACCAAGAGACCCAGTACTTC
CASSWTGSDQETQYF
>TRBD2|few|TRBJ2-2|TRBV19
TGTGCCAGTAGTGAGACTAGCGGGTCCGGGGAGCTGTTTTTT
CASSETSGSGELFF
>NA|few|TRBJ1-1|TRBV10-3
TGTGCCATCAGTGTCGGCAGGGAGGCGAACACTGAAGCTTTCTTT
CAISVGREANTEAFF
>NA|many|TRBJ1-1|TRBV2
TGTGCCAGCAGTGTGGACGGTTGGAACACTGAAGCTTTCTTT
CASSVDGWNTEAFF
>NA|few|TRBJ2-1|TRBV29-1
TGCAGCGTCCCGGCCGACATTACCTACAATGAGCAGTTCTTC
CSVPADITYNEQFF
>NA|few|TRBJ2-3|TRBV30
TGTGCCTGGAGTCCGCCTGTCTCTACATATACGCAGTATTTT
CAWSPPVSTYTQYF
>TRBD1|once|TRBJ1-5|TRBV7-9
TGTGCCAGCAGCCAGACAGGGGCGGGTCAGCCCCAGCATTTT
CASSQTGAGQPQHF
>TRBD1|few|TRBJ1-1|TRBV15
TGTGCCACCAGCAGAGATGGGGACAGGGTCTACACTGAAGCTTTCTTT
CATSRDGDRVYTEAFF
>NA|many|TRBJ1-4|TRBV2
TGTGCCAGCAGCGAGCGGCTCCCGCGGGGTGAAAAACTGTTTTTT
CASSERLPRGEKLFF
>NA|once|TRBJ1-1|TRBV5-1
TGCGCCAGCAGCCCACAGGCCTCGAACACTGAAGCTTTCTTT
CASSPQASNTEAFF
>NA|many|TRBJ2-1|TRBV20-1
TGCAGTGCTATCACACTCCGGGACCTAACAAACAATGAGCAGTTCTTC
CSAITLRDLTNNEQFF
>NA|few|TRBJ2-3|TRBV21-1
TGTGCCAGCAGCTTTGTCCTAGCGGGAGGGCCTGTCCCCTGGACAAAATTAGATACGCAGTATTTT
CASSFVLAGGPVPWTKLDTQYF
>NA|many|TRBJ2-1|TRBV7-6
TGTGCCAGCAGCCGACTTCCGAGCTCCTACAATGAGCAGTTCTTC
CASSRLPSSYNEQFF
>NA|NA|TRBJ2-6|TRBV5-1
TGCGCCAGCAGCTTGGTTTTCTCTGGGGCCAACGTCCTGACTTTC
CASSLVFSGANVLTF
>NA|few|TRBJ2-3|TRBV18
TGTGCCAGCTCACCCTACCGGATTCTACAGGCCAAACCCCTATCTGTCACAGATACGCAGTATTTT
CASSPYRILQAKPLSVTDTQYF
>TRBD2|many|TRBJ2-1|TRBV6-2/TRBV6-3
TGTGCCAGCAGTTACTCGAGTAGCGGGAGGGTCAATGAGCAGTTCTTC
CASSYSSSGRVNEQFF
>TRBD1|many|TRBJ2-7|TRBV19
TGTGCCAGTAGACCGTCCGGGACAGGGACTAACGAGCAGTACTTC
CASRPSGTGTNEQYF
>TRBD2|NA|TRBJ2-7|TRBV28
TGTGCCAGCAGTTTGATAGCGGGAGAGTCGTCGCAGTACTTC
CASSLIAGESSQYF
>NA|NA|TRBJ1-1|TRBV10-1
TGCGCCAGCAGTCCGGGACAAAAGAACACTGAAGCTTTCTTT
CASSPGQKNTEAFF
>TRBD2|many|TRBJ2-7|TRBV20-1
TGCAGTGCTAGAGTTACTAGCGCTCCCTCCTACGAGCAGTACTTC
CSARVTSAPSYEQYF
>TRBD2|NA|TRBJ2-7|TRBV20-1
TGCAGTGCTAGGGACGGGACTAGCGGGAGCAAGGAGCAGTACTTC
CSARDGTSGSKEQYF
>NA|many|TRBJ1-1|TRBV29-1
TGCAGCGTTGTGAGCCGAGGCACTGAAGCTTTCTTT
CSVVSRGTEAFF
>NA|few|TRBJ1-5|TRBV18
TGTGCCAGCTCCAAAGAGCACCAGCCCCAGCATTTT
CASSKEHQPQHF
>TRBD2|few|TRBJ2-1|TRBV20-1
TGCAGTACAGGACTAGCGGGAGGGGGCAATGAGCAGTTCTTC
CSTGLAGGGNEQFF
>NA|many|TRBJ2-2|TRBV20-1
TGCAGTGCTAGAGATCCAATCAACACCGGGGAGCTGTTTTTT
CSARDPINTGELFF
>TRBD2|NA|TRBJ2-1|TRBV4-1
TGCGCCAGCAGCCAAGTACTAGCGGGAGCCAGGGAGCAGTTCTTC
CASSQVLAGAREQFF
>NA|few|TRBJ2-7|TRBV11-2
TGTGCCAGCAGCTTTCTAACCTACGAGCAGTACTTC
CASSFLTYEQYF
>NA|few|TRBJ2-3|TRBV20-1
TGCAGTGCTAGCGGTATACTTACCACAGATACGCAGTATTTT
CSASGILTTDTQYF
>NA|few|TRBJ1-4|TRBV7-6
TGTGCCAGCAGTGAATTGGGGGCAACTAATGAAAAACTGTTTTTT
CASSELGATNEKLFF
>TRBD2|many|TRBJ2-1|TRBV6-6
TGTGCCAGCAGCGGGACTAGTGGTAGCAATGAGCAGTTCTTC
CASSGTSGSNEQFF
>NA|NA|TRBJ2-7|TRBV10-3
TGTGCCATCGGCCGGGGCGACGAGCAGTACTTC
CAIGRGDEQYF
>NA|NA|TRBJ1-4|TRBV2
TGTGCCAGCAGCCGGGTCCCAAGGGATGAAAAACTGTTTTTT
CASSRVPRDEKLFF
>TRBD1|NA|TRBJ1-2|TRBV15
TGTGCCACCAGCGAGACCATGTTTGGACAGGGGGCTAACTATGGCTACACCTTC
CATSETMFGQGANYGYTF